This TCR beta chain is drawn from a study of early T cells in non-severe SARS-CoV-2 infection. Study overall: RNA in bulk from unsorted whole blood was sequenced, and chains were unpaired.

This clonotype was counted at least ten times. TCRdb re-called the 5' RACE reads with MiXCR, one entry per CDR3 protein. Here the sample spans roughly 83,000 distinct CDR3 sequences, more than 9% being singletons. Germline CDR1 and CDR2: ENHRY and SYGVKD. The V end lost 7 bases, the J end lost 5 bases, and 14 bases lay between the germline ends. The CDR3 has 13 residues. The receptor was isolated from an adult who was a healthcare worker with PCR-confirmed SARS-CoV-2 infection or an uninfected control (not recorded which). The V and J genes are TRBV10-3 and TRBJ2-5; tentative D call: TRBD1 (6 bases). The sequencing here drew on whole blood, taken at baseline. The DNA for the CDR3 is TGTGCCATCAAAAGACAGGCGGACGAGACCCAGTACTTC. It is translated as CAIKRQADETQYF.